This TCR beta chain was obtained from a study of blood T cell repertoires in COVID-19. Study background: Acute and convalescent COVID-19 specimens originated in the United States, Italy and Spain. PBMCs, B-cell-depleted T cells, or T cells were the source of the cDNA or gDNA that made up the material.

Seattle patients were enrolled during active infection and followed longitudinally. Original data processing: Reference gene primer amplification gave estimated nucleated cell counts. Sequencing was performed with immunoSEQ multiplex PCR; in TCRdb, only in-frame clones are kept and a portion is missing. Clonal size and the V and J genes are those of that table, whereas D and trimming came from the DNA. The sample has roughly 200,000 clones; about 85% are singletons. Germline V gene sequence: CDR1 SGHTS, CDR2 YDEGEE. Trimming left V 0 bases short and J 0 bases short, with 9 bases between. The CDR3 has 15 residues.

The sample consisted of peripheral blood. This clonotype originated in a woman aged 40-49 years with COVID-19, enrolled during active disease. The chain carries TRBV5-8 and TRBJ1-1; no definite D call. The CDR3 sequence is CASSLAGGLNTEAFF. In nucleotides, the CDR3 is TGTGCCAGCAGCTTGGCTGGAGGCTTGAACACTGAAGCTTTCTTT.